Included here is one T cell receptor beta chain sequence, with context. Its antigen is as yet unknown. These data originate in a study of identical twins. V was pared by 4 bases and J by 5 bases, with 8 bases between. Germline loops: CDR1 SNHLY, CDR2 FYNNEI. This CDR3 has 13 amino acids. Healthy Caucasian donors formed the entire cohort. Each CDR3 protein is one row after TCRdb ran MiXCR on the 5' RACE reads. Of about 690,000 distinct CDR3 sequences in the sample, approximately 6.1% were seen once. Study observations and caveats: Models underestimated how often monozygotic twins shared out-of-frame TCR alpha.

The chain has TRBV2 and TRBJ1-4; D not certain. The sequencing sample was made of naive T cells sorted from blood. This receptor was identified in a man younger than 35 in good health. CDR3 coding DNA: TGTGCCAGCAGTGCCCCTGGAAATGAAAAACTGTTTTTT. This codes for CASSAPGNEKLFF.